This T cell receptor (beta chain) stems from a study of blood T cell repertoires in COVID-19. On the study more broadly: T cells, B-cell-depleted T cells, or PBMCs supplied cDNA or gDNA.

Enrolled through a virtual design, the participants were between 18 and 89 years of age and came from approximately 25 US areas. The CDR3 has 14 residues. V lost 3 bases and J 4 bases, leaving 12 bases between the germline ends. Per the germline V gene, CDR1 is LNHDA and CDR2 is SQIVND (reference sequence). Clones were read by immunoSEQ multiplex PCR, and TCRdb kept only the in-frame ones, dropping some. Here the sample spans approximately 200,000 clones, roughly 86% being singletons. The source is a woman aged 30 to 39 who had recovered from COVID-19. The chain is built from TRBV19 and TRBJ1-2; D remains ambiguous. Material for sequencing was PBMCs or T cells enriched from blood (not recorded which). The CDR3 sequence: CASSIAAVAYGYTF. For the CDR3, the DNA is TGTGCCAGTAGTATTGCGGCAGTCGCCTATGGCTACACCTTC.